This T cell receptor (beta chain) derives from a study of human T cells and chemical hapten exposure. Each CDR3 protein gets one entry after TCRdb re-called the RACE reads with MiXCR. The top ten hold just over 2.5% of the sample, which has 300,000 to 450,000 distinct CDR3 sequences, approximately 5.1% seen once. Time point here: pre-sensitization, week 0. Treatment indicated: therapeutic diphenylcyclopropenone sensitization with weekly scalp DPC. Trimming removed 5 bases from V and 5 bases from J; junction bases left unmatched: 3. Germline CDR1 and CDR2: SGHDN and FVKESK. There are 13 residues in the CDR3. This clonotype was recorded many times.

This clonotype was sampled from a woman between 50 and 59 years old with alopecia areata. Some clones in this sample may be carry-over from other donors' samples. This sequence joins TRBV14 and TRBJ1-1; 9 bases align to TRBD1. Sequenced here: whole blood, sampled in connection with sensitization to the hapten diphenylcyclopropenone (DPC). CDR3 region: CASSFDRGTEAFF. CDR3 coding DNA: TGTGCCAGCAGCTTCGACAGGGGGACTGAAGCTTTCTTT.